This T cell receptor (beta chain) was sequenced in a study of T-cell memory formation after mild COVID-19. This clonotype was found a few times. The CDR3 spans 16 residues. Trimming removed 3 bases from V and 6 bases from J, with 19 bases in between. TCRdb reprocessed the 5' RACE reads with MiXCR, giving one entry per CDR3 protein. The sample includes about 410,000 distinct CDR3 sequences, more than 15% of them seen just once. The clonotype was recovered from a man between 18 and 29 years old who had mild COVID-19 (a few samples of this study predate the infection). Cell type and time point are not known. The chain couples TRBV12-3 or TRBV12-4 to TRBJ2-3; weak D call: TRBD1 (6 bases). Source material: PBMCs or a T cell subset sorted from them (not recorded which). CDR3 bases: TGTGCCAGCAGTTTCGAAGGACAGCGGAAGGCGGATACGCAGTATTTT. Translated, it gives CASSFEGQRKADTQYF.